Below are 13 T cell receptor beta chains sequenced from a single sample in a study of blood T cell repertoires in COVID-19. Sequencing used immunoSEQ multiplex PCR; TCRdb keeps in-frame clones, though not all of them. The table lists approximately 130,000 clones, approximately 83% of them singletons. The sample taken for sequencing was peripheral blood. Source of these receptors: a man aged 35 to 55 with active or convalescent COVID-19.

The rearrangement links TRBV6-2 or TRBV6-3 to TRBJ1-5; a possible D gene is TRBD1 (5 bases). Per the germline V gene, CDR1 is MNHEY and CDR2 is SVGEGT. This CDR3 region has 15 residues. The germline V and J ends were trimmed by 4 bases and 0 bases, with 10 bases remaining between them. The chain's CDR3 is CASSSGGYSNQPQHF. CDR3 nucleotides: TGTGCCAGCAGTTCCGGGGGGTATAGCAATCAGCCCCAGCATTTT.

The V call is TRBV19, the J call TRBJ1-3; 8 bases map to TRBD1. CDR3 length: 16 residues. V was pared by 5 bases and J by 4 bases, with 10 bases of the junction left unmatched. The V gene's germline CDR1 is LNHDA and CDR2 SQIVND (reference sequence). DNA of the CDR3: TGTGCCAGTAGTGCCATCGACAGGGGCATAGGAAACACCATATATTTT. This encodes CASSAIDRGIGNTIYF.

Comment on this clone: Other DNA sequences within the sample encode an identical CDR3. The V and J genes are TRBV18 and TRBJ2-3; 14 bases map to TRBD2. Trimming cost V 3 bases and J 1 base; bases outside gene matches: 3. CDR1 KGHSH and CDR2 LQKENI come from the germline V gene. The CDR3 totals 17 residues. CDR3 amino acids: CASSPPGLAGGTDTQYF. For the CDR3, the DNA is TGTGCCAGCTCACCCCCGGGACTAGCGGGGGGCACAGATACGCAGTATTTT.

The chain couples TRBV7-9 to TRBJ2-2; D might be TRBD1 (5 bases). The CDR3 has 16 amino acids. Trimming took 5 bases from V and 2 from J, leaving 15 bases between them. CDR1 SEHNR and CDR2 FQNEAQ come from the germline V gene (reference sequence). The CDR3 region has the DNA TGTGCCAGCAGCGTTCAGGGTCCGGCAAACACCGGGGAGCTGTTTTTT. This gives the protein CASSVQGPANTGELFF.

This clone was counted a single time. This CDR3 reads CASSGQANGPQHF. CDR3 in DNA: TGCGCCAGCAGCGGGCAGGCCAACGGGCCCCAGCATTTT. The V call is TRBV5-1, the J call TRBJ1-5, with unresolved D. V was cut by 4 bases and J by 9 bases, with 14 bases left in between. This CDR3 has 13 residues. The germline gives CDR1 SGHRS, CDR2 YFSETQ.

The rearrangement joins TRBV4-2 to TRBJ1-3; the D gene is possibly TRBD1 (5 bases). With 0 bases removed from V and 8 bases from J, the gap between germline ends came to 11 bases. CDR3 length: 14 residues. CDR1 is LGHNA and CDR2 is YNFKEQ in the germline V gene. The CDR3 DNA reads TGTGCCAGCAGCCAAGATAGGGGTTGGGACACCATATATTTT. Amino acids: CASSQDRGWDTIYF.

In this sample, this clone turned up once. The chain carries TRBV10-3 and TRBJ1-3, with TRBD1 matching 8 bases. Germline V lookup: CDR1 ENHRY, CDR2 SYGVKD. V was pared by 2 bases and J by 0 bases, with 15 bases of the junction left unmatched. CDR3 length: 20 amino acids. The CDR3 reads CAISEPGYGTGTHSGNTIYF. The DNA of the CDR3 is TGTGCCATCAGTGAGCCAGGGTACGGGACAGGCACCCACTCTGGAAACACCATATATTTT.

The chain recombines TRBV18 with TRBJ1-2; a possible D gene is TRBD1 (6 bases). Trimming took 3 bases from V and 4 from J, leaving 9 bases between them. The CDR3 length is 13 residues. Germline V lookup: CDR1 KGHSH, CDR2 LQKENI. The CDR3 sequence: CASSPEGGYGYTF. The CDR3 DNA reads TGTGCCAGCTCACCGGAAGGGGGCTATGGCTACACCTTC. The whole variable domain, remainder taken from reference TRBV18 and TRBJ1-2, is NAGVMQNPRHLVRRRGQEARLRCSPMKGHSHVYWYRQLPEEGLKFMVYLQKENIIDESGMPKERFSAEFPKEGPSILRIQQVVRGDSAAYFCASSPEGGYGYTFGSGTRLTVV.

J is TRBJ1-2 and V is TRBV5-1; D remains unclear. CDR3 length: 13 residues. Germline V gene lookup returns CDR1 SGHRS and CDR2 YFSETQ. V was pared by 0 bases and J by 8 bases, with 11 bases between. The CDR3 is CASSLDLGVGYTF. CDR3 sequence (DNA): TGCGCCAGCAGCTTGGACCTCGGAGTCGGCTACACCTTC.

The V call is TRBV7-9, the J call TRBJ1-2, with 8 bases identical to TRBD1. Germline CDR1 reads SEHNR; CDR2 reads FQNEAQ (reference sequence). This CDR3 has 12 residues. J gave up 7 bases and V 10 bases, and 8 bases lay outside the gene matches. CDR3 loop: CANRTGKVGYTF. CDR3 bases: TGTGCCAATCGGACAGGGAAAGTTGGCTACACCTTC.

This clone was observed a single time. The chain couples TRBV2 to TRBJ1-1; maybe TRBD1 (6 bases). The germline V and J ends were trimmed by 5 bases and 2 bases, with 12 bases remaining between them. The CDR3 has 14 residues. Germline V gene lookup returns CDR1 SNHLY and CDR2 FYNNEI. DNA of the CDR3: TGTGCCAGCAGTTGGGCAGGGGTTAACACTGAAGCTTTCTTT. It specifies CASSWAGVNTEAFF.

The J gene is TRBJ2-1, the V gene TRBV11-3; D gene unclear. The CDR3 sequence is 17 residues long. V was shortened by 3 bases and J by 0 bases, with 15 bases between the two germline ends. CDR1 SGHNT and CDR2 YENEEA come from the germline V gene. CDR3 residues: CASSFGPALSSYNEQFF. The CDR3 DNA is TGTGCCAGCAGCTTTGGCCCAGCGCTGAGCTCCTACAATGAGCAGTTCTTC.

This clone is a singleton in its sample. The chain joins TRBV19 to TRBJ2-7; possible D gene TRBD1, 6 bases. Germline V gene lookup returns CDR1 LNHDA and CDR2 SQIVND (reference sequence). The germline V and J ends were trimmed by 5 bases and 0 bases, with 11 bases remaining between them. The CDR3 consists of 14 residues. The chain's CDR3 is CASSAQQGSYEQYF. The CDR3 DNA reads TGTGCCAGTAGTGCTCAACAGGGCTCCTACGAGCAGTACTTC.